The T cell receptor (beta chain) described here comes from a study of Ad26.COV2.S vaccination and SARS-CoV-2 variants. Clones were read by immunoSEQ multiplex PCR, and TCRdb kept only the in-frame ones, dropping some. Among some 480,000 clones listed, roughly 87% were seen once. The treatment denotes: about 20 received Ad26.COV2.S at low or high dose, single or two shots; a few received placebo; per-sample allocation not given. Day 63 following the first vaccine or placebo injection was when the samples were taken. In regard to this clone: The antigen remains undetermined.

Study-wide results and limits: Reportedly, after vaccination the spike-specific CD8+ and CD4+ T cell responses displayed substantial breadth.

The CDR3 extends over 16 amino acids. Germline CDR1 and CDR2: GTSNPN and SVGIG (reference sequence). Trimming left V 5 bases short and J 1 base short, with 18 bases between. V gene TRBV30 combines with J gene TRBJ1-3; unclear D gene. The sample here was peripheral blood, taken in a trial of Ad26.COV2.S vaccine versus placebo. The sequence was collected from a person between 18 and 65 years old who received the Ad26.COV2.S COVID-19 vaccine or a placebo. The CDR3 loop is CAWSAAGWLSGNTIYF. DNA of the CDR3: TGTGCCTGGTCCGCCGCGGGGTGGCTTTCTGGAAACACCATATATTTT.